These T cell receptor beta chains were read from a single sample in a study of cytomegalovirus exposure and HLA in healthy donors. Assay used: immunoSEQ multiplex PCR; TCRdb lists only in-frame clones, some missing. The table has 95,000 to 150,000 clones, 89% seen once. Material for sequencing was PBMCs. The source is a woman younger than 30 in good health and CMV-seronegative. CDR3s include the opening cysteine and the closing phenylalanine or tryptophan. The D gene is left open where the match is weak. Expanded clones get a size class; other rows say once, few or many, or leave the size out.

V gene	J gene	D gene	clone size	CDR3 DNA	CDR3 protein
TRBV28	TRBJ1-1	NA	NA	TGTGCCAGCAGGGCCGCGTACAGGGACACTGAAGCTTTCTTT	CASRAAYRDTEAFF
TRBV21-1	TRBJ1-2	NA	NA	TGTGCCAGCAGCACCAAAAACCGGGACAAAGAAAACTATGGCTACACCTTC	CASSTKNRDKENYGYTF
TRBV12-5	TRBJ2-5	NA	NA	TGTGCTAGTGGCCTAGGAGGGGCTGACCAGTACTTC	CASGLGGADQYF
TRBV6-1	TRBJ2-5	NA	NA	TGTGCCAGCCGAAGGGGTTGGGTCCAAGAGACCCAGTACTTC	CASRRGWVQETQYF
TRBV27	TRBJ2-1	NA	NA	TGTGCCAGCAGGGTTAGCTCCTACAATGAGCAGTTCTTC	CASRVSSYNEQFF
TRBV13	TRBJ2-7	TRBD2	NA	TGTGCCAGCAGCCCTTGGCGACTAGCGGGAGGGAGCTCCTACGAGCAGTACTTC	CASSPWRLAGGSSYEQYF
TRBV7-2	TRBJ2-4	TRBD2	NA	TGTGCCAGCAGCTTAGAGGGGACTAAGTTTCTAGCCAAAAACATTCAGTACTTC	CASSLEGTKFLAKNIQYF
TRBV4-1	TRBJ2-3	TRBD2	NA	TGCGCCAGCAGCCAACGGATGACTAGCTCCCCCACAGATACGCAGTATTTT	CASSQRMTSSPTDTQYF
TRBV27	TRBJ2-7	TRBD1	NA	TGTGCCAGCAGTAACAGGGGCCCCTACGAGCAGTACTTC	CASSNRGPYEQYF
TRBV28	TRBJ2-1	TRBD1	NA	TGTGCCAGCAGTCCCCCTCTAGGGGGCTTATACAATGAGCAGTTCTTC	CASSPPLGGLYNEQFF
TRBV5-1	TRBJ2-1	TRBD2	NA	TGCGCCAGCAGCTTGGCTGCGGGAGGCTCCTACAATGAGCAGTTCTTC	CASSLAAGGSYNEQFF
TRBV9	TRBJ2-7	NA	NA	TGTGCCAGCAGCGTAGGGGGACTTCACGAGCAGTACTTC	CASSVGGLHEQYF
TRBV11-2	TRBJ1-2	NA	few	TGTGCCAGCGGTGAGAGCTATGGCTACACCTTC	CASGESYGYTF
TRBV5-1	TRBJ1-2	NA	NA	TGCGCCAGCAGTGGGGGCGCGGGTTATGGCTACACCTTC	CASSGGAGYGYTF
TRBV19	TRBJ2-2	NA	NA	TGTGCCAGTACCCAGGGCGTGAACACCGGGGAGCTGTTTTTT	CASTQGVNTGELFF
TRBV9	TRBJ2-5	TRBD2	NA	TGTGCCAGCAGCGGTAGCGGGAGTGGGCAAGAGACCCAGTACTTC	CASSGSGSGQETQYF
TRBV7-8	TRBJ1-1	TRBD1	NA	TGTGCCAGCAGCTTAAAGACCCCCGTGACAGGGGGGACTGCTTTCTTT	CASSLKTPVTGGTAFF
TRBV9	TRBJ2-1	NA	NA	TGTGCCAGCAGCGTCGGTACTTCCAATGAGCAGTTCTTC	CASSVGTSNEQFF
TRBV28	TRBJ1-5	NA	NA	TGTGCCAGCAGTATAACGACAGTTAGCAATCAGCCCCAGCATTTT	CASSITTVSNQPQHF
TRBV7-7	TRBJ1-4	TRBD1	NA	TGTGCTAGCAGCTTAGGGACAGAAAATGAAAAACTGTTTTTT	CASSLGTENEKLFF
TRBV19	TRBJ1-5	TRBD1	NA	TGTGCCAGTAGTACCTCAACAGGGGAACCCCAGCATTTT	CASSTSTGEPQHF
TRBV28	TRBJ1-2	NA	NA	TGTGCCAGCAGTTCCGGCGGAGGGTACTATGGCTACACCTTC	CASSSGGGYYGYTF
TRBV5-4	TRBJ2-2	TRBD2	NA	TGTGCCAGCAGCCCCGGGACTAGCGGGAACACCGGGGAGCTGTTTTTT	CASSPGTSGNTGELFF
TRBV7-8	TRBJ2-2	NA	NA	TGTGCCAGCAGGAGCTCCGGGGGTGCCGGGGAGCTGTTTTTT	CASRSSGGAGELFF
TRBV5-4	TRBJ1-1	NA	NA	TGTGCCAGCAGCGGGGGACACGGGAACACTGAAGCTTTCTTT	CASSGGHGNTEAFF
TRBV14	TRBJ1-1	NA	NA	TGTGCCAGCAGCCTACTTTACAGGGCCATGAACACTGAAGCTTTCTTT	CASSLLYRAMNTEAFF
TRBV6-5	TRBJ2-7	TRBD2	NA	TGTGCCAGCAGTCGGACTAGCGGGAAAAACGAGCAGTACTTC	CASSRTSGKNEQYF
TRBV23-1	TRBJ2-1	TRBD2	NA	TGCGCCAGCAGTCAGGGGACTAGCGAATACAATGAGCAGTTCTTC	CASSQGTSEYNEQFF
TRBV16	TRBJ2-1	NA	NA	TGTGCCAGCAGCCGCTTACCGGGAGCTTCATACAATGAGCAGTTCTTC	CASSRLPGASYNEQFF
TRBV6-1	TRBJ2-7	TRBD2	NA	TGTGCCAGCAGTGAACTTAGCGGGAGCTCCTACGAGCAGTACTTC	CASSELSGSSYEQYF
TRBV19	TRBJ2-1	NA	NA	TGTGCCAGTAGTGAAGGAGGGTTGGATGAGCAGTTCTTC	CASSEGGLDEQFF
TRBV7-9	TRBJ1-1	NA	few	TGTGCCAGCAGGGACGGGGGGAACACTGAAGCTTTCTTT	CASRDGGNTEAFF
TRBV2	TRBJ2-3	NA	NA	TGTGCCAGCAGTGAAAAGTCGGTTCCCACAGATACGCAGTATTTT	CASSEKSVPTDTQYF
TRBV13	TRBJ2-2	NA	once	TGTGCCAGCAAGGCAGGGCGGACCGGGGAGCTGTTTTTT	CASKAGRTGELFF
TRBV5-1	TRBJ2-3	TRBD1	few	TGCGCCAGCTGGCGGGACAGGGTGGCAGATACGCAGTATTTT	CASWRDRVADTQYF
TRBV19	TRBJ2-7	NA	once	TGTGCCAGTAGTATAGGGTCTTCGGGCTACGAGCAGTACTTC	CASSIGSSGYEQYF
TRBV19	TRBJ2-3	TRBD1	NA	TGTGCCAGTAGTATCACAGGGGGCATCACAGATACGCAGTATTTT	CASSITGGITDTQYF
TRBV30	TRBJ1-1	NA	once	TGTGCCTGGAGTGAGGGTGGGGCAGGGACTACCGCCACTGAAGCTTTCTTT	CAWSEGGAGTTATEAFF
TRBV5-1	TRBJ2-7	TRBD2	NA	TGCGCCAGCAGCACCCGGACTAGCGGGAGAGAGTTCGAGCAGTACTTC	CASSTRTSGREFEQYF